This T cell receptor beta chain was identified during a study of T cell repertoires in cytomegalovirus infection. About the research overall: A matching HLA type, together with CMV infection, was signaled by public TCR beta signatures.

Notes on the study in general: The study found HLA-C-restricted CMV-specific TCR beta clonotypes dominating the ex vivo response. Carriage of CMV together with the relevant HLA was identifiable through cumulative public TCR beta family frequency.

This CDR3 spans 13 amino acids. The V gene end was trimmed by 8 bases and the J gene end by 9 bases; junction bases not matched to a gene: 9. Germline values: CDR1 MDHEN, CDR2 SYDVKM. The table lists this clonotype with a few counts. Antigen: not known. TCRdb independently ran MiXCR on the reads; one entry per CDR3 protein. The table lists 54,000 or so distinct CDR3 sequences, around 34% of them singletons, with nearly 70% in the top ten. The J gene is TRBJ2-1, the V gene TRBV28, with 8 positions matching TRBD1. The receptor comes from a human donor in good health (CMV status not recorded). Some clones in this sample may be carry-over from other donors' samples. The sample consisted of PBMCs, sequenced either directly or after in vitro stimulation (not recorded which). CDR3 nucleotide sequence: TGTGCCAGCTTTGAAACAGGGGGAGGTGAGCAGTTCTTC. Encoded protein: CASFETGGGEQFF.